This TCR beta chain was documented in a study of T cells in Graves' hyperthyroidism and ophthalmopathy. Study background: Upon initial diagnosis and before any treatment, peripheral blood was collected. Regarding the study as a whole: Most expanded thyroid clonotypes above 0.001 recurred in blood.

RNA transcripts yielded amplified TCR beta CDR3 regions. Carried out on the TCR CDR3, a first-round RT-PCR used the HTBI primer set. TCRdb ran MiXCR on the multiplex PCR reads and lists one entry per CDR3 protein. The table lists 400,000 to 600,000 distinct CDR3 sequences, around 15% of them singletons. CDR3 length: 14 amino acids. Germline V gene lookup returns CDR1 DFQATT and CDR2 SNEGSKA (reference sequence). Trimming pared 3 bases from V and 0 bases from J, leaving 9 bases between. Patients affected by ophthalmopathy presented a Clinical Activity Score of at least 3, a NOSPECS grade of at least 4, and disease duration below 3 months. In making diagnoses, clinical symptoms, serum thyroxine and TRAb, thyroid ultrasound and orbital computed tomography were all used. Concerning this clonotype: The antigen is undetermined. This CDR3 is missing its conserved last phenylalanine or tryptophan, likely due to a read error.

This TCR was recovered from a woman aged 25 to 45 with Graves' ophthalmopathy. The specimen was blood. This sequence joins TRBV20-1 and TRBJ2-1; a weak D match, TRBD2 (6 bases). The CDR3 DNA reads as TGCAGTGCTAGTACGCGGGGCTCCTACAATGAGCAGTTCCTC. This translates into CSASTRGSYNEQFL.